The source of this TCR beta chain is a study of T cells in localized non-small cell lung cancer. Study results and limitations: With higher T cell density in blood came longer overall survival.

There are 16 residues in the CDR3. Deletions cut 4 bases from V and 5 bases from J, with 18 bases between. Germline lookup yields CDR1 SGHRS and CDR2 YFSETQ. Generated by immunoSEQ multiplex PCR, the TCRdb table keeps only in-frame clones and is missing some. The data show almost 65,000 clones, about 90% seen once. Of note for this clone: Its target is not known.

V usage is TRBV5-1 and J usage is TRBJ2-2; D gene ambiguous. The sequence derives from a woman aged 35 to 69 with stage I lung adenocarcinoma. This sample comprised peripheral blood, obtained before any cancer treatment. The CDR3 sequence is CASSPSEGRRTGELFF. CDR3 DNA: TGCGCCAGCAGCCCCAGTGAAGGGCGTAGGACCGGGGAGCTGTTTTTT.